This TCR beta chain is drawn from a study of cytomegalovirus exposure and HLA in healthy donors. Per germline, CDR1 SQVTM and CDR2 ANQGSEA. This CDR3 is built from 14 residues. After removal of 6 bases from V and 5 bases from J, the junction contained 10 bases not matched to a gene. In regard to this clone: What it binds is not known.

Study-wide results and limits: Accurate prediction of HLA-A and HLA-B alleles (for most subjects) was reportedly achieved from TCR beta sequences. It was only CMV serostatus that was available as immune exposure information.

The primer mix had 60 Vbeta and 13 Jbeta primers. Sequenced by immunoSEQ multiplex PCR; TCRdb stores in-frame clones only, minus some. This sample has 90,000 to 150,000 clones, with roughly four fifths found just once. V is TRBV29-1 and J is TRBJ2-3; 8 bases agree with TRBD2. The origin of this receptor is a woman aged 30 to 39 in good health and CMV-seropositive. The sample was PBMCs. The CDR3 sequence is CSVGSGVVVDTQYF. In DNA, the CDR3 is TGCAGCGTCGGTAGCGGGGTAGTTGTAGATACGCAGTATTTT.